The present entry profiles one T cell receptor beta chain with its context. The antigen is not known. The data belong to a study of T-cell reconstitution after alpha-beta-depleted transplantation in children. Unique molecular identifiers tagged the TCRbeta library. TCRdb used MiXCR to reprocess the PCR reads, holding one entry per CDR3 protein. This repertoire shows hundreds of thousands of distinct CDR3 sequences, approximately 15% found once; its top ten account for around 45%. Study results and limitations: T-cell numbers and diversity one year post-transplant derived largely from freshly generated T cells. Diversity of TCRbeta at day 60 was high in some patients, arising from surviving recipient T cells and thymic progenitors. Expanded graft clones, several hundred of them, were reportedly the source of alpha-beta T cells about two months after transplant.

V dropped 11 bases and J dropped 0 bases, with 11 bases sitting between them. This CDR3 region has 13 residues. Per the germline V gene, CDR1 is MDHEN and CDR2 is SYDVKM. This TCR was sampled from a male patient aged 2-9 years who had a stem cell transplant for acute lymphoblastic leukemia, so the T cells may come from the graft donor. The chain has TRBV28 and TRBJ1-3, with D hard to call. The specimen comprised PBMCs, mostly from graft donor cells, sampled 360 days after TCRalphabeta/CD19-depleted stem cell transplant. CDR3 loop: CAGTSHSGNTIYF. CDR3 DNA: TGTGCCGGAACTTCACACTCTGGAAACACCATATATTTT.